Described below is a single T cell receptor (beta chain) sequence and its context. The sample is drawn from a study of blood T cell repertoires in COVID-19. About the research overall: Samples of COVID-19 (acute and convalescent) were obtained from the United States, Italy and Spain. From T cells, B-cell-depleted T cells, or PBMCs came the material, which was cDNA or gDNA.

TCRdb's table, derived via immunoSEQ multiplex PCR, lists solely in-frame clones and lacks some. The sample records about 190,000 clones, around 86% being singletons. The germline gives CDR1 MNHEY, CDR2 SVGAGI. The CDR3 loop spans 10 amino acids. The V and J ends lost 8 bases and 6 bases respectively, with 5 bases between them. This chain uses TRBV6-5 with TRBJ1-3, with D unresolved. The receptor was derived from a man in his forties with acute or convalescent COVID-19. Material for sequencing was peripheral blood. For the CDR3, the DNA is TGTGCCAGCTTTCTAAACACCATATATTTT. Residues: CASFLNTIYF.